This T cell receptor (beta chain) was identified in a study of blood T cell repertoires in COVID-19. V lost 7 bases and J lost 4, with 16 bases in between. Per germline, CDR1 SNHLY and CDR2 FYNNEI. CDR3 length equals 15 residues. Under the authors' procedure: Reference gene primer amplification gave estimated nucleated cell counts. The protocol was immunoSEQ multiplex PCR, while the TCRdb copy is restricted to in-frame clones and leaves out a portion. D and trimming were read from the DNA, whereas the V and J calls and clone size are those reported in that table. The sample yields 200,000 to 250,000 clones, 85% to 90% seen once.

The specimen was peripheral blood. V usage is TRBV2 and J usage is TRBJ2-2; tentative D call: TRBD1 (6 bases). The sequence derives from a woman aged 55-70 years with acute or convalescent COVID-19. CDR3 in amino acids: CASIFDDRFTGELFF. The CDR3 DNA follows: TGTGCCAGCATTTTCGATGACAGGTTCACCGGGGAGCTGTTTTTT.